This is a list of T cell receptor beta chains from one sample in a study of blood T cell repertoires in COVID-19. The protocol was immunoSEQ multiplex PCR, while the TCRdb copy is restricted to in-frame clones and leaves out a portion. The sample holds about 170,000 clones, 90% to 95% seen once. Input material: peripheral blood. The receptors come from a woman aged 45 to 65 with acute or convalescent COVID-19. Both conserved end residues are part of each CDR3. The order of the fields is clone size, D gene, J gene, V gene, CDR3 protein, CDR3 DNA. D genes are given only for firm matches. Size values are once, few and many counts, or a class for expanded clones, and some rows have none.

clone_size: .
d_call: .
j_call: TRBJ2-1
v_call: TRBV18
cdr3_aa: CASSQNRASLSYNEQFF
cdr3_nt: TGTGCCAGCTCCCAGAACAGGGCGAGTTTGTCCTACAATGAGCAGTTCTTC

clone_size: .
d_call: TRBD1
j_call: TRBJ1-3
v_call: TRBV4-3
cdr3_aa: CASSQDRGPGTIYF
cdr3_nt: TGCGCCAGCAGCCAAGACAGGGGGCCAGGCACCATATATTTT

clone_size: .
d_call: .
j_call: TRBJ2-7
v_call: TRBV12-5
cdr3_aa: CASGLVQYEQYF
cdr3_nt: TGTGCTAGTGGTTTGGTACAGTACGAGCAGTACTTC

clone_size: .
d_call: .
j_call: TRBJ1-1
v_call: TRBV6-1
cdr3_aa: CASSDGISGGTEAFF
cdr3_nt: TGTGCCAGCAGTGACGGGATTTCAGGTGGCACTGAAGCTTTCTTT

clone_size: .
d_call: .
j_call: TRBJ2-5
v_call: TRBV7-9
cdr3_aa: CASSFHSQETQYF
cdr3_nt: TGTGCCAGCAGCTTTCACAGTCAAGAGACCCAGTACTTC

clone_size: .
d_call: .
j_call: TRBJ2-5
v_call: TRBV2
cdr3_aa: CASQGYQETQYF
cdr3_nt: TGTGCCAGCCAGGGGTATCAAGAGACCCAGTACTTC

clone_size: .
d_call: .
j_call: TRBJ1-1
v_call: TRBV7-2
cdr3_aa: CASSLSNTGRGAEAFF
cdr3_nt: TGTGCCAGCAGCTTAAGTAATACGGGGAGGGGCGCTGAAGCTTTCTTT

clone_size: .
d_call: .
j_call: TRBJ2-3
v_call: TRBV15
cdr3_aa: CATSRGGGRTDTQYF
cdr3_nt: TGTGCCACCAGCAGAGGGGGGGGGCGCACAGATACGCAGTATTTT

clone_size: .
d_call: .
j_call: TRBJ1-1
v_call: TRBV7-9
cdr3_aa: CASSSSVGEAFF
cdr3_nt: TGTGCCAGCAGCTCTAGCGTGGGTGAAGCTTTCTTT

clone_size: .
d_call: .
j_call: TRBJ2-5
v_call: TRBV5-6
cdr3_aa: CASSLFWAAENQETQYF
cdr3_nt: TGTGCCAGCAGCTTGTTTTGGGCAGCGGAAAATCAAGAGACCCAGTACTTC

clone_size: .
d_call: .
j_call: TRBJ2-3
v_call: TRBV28
cdr3_aa: CASSLTTSTDTQYF
cdr3_nt: TGTGCCAGCAGTTTGACGACTAGCACAGATACGCAGTATTTT

clone_size: .
d_call: TRBD1
j_call: TRBJ2-1
v_call: TRBV11-2
cdr3_aa: CASSLGTGPYNEQFF
cdr3_nt: TGTGCCAGCAGCTTAGGGACAGGGCCCTACAATGAGCAGTTCTTC

clone_size: .
d_call: .
j_call: TRBJ2-1
v_call: TRBV6-5
cdr3_aa: CATSREASYNEQFF
cdr3_nt: TGTGCCACGAGCAGGGAAGCGAGCTACAATGAGCAGTTCTTC

clone_size: .
d_call: TRBD1
j_call: TRBJ2-1
v_call: TRBV19
cdr3_aa: CASQKGTGDNNEQFF
cdr3_nt: TGTGCCAGTCAAAAGGGGACAGGGGACAACAATGAGCAGTTCTTC

clone_size: .
d_call: .
j_call: TRBJ1-5
v_call: TRBV19
cdr3_aa: CASSTGNNGGPQHF
cdr3_nt: TGTGCCAGTAGTACCGGCAACAATGGCGGGCCCCAGCATTTT

clone_size: once
d_call: TRBD2
j_call: TRBJ2-1
v_call: TRBV19
cdr3_aa: CATQGLAGNEQFF
cdr3_nt: TGTGCCACCCAAGGACTAGCCGGAAATGAGCAGTTCTTC

clone_size: .
d_call: TRBD1
j_call: TRBJ1-2
v_call: TRBV5-1
cdr3_aa: CASSLEAGTGANYGYTF
cdr3_nt: TGCGCCAGCAGCTTGGAGGCGGGGACAGGGGCGAACTATGGCTACACCTTC

clone_size: .
d_call: .
j_call: TRBJ2-3
v_call: TRBV4-1
cdr3_aa: CASSQETGALTDTQYF
cdr3_nt: TGCGCCAGCAGCCAAGAGACTGGCGCCCTCACAGATACGCAGTATTTT

clone_size: .
d_call: .
j_call: TRBJ2-5
v_call: TRBV2
cdr3_aa: CASNRQSETQYF
cdr3_nt: TGTGCCAGTAACCGACAGTCAGAGACCCAGTACTTC

clone_size: .
d_call: TRBD2
j_call: TRBJ2-3
v_call: TRBV28
cdr3_aa: CASSSPGTRSF
cdr3_nt: TGTGCCAGCAGTTCGCCCGGGACTAGGTCTTTT

clone_size: .
d_call: .
j_call: TRBJ2-7
v_call: TRBV7-6
cdr3_aa: CASSLEAGDYEQYF
cdr3_nt: TGTGCCAGCAGCTTAGAGGCAGGGGATTACGAGCAGTACTTC